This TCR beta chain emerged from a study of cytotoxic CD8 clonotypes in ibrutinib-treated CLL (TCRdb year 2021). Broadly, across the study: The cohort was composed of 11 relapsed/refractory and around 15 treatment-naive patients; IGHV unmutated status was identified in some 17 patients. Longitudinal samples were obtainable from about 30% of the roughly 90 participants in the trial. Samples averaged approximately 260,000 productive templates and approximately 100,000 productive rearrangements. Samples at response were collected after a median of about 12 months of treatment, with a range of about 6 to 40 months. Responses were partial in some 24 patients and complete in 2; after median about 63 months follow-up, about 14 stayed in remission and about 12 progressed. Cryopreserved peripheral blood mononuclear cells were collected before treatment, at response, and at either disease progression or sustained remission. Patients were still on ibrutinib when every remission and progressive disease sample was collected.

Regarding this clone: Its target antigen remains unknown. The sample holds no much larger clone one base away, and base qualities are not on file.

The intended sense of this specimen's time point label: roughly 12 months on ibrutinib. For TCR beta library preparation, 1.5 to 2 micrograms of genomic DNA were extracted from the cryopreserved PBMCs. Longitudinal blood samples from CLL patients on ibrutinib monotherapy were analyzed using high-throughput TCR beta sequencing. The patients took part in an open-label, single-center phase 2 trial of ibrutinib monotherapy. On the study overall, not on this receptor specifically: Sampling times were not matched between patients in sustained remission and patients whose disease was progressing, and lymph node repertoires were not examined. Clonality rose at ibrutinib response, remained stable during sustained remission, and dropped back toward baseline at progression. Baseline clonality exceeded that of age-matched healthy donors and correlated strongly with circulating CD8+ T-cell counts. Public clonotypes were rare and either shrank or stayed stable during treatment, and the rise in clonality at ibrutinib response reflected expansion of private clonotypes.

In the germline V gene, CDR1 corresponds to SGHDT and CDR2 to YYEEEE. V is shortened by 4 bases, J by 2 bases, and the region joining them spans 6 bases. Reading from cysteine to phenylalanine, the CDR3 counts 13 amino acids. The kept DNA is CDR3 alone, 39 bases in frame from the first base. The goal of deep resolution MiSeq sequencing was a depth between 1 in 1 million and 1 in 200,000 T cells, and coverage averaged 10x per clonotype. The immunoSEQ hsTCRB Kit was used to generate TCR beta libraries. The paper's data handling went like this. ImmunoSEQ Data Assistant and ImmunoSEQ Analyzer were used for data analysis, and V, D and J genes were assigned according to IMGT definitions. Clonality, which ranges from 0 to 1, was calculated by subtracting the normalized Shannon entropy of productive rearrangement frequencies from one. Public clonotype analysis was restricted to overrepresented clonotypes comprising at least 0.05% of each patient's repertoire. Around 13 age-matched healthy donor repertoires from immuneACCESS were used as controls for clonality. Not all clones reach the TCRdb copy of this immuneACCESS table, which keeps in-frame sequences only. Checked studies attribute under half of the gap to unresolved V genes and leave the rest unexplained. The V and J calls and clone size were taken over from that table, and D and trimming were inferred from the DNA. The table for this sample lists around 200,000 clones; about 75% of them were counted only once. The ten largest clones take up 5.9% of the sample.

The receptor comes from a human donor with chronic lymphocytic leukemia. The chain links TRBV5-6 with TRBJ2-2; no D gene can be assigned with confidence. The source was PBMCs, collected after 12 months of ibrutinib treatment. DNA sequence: TGTGCCAGCAGCCGTGGTAACACCGGGGAGCTGTTTTTT. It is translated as CASSRGNTGELFF.